A single sample gave rise to the 11 T cell receptor beta chains below, sequenced in a study of Ad26.COV2.S vaccination and SARS-CoV-2 variants. The treatment: around 19 received Ad26.COV2.S at low or high dose, single or two shots; about 5 received placebo; per-sample allocation not given. Samples came from day 63 after the first vaccine or placebo injection. Profiled with immunoSEQ multiplex PCR; TCRdb holds only in-frame clones, not every one. The sample yields approximately 400,000 clones, roughly four fifths seen once. Here the sequenced sample was peripheral blood, taken in a trial of Ad26.COV2.S vaccine versus placebo. These receptors were taken from a person aged 18-65 years who received the Ad26.COV2.S COVID-19 vaccine or a placebo.

This clone was counted once. The genes are TRBV19 and TRBJ2-7, with no clear D. CDR1 and CDR2 from the germline V gene are LNHDA and SQIVND (reference sequence). Trimming removed 3 bases at V and 3 bases at J, with 9 bases between. The CDR3 loop spans 13 amino acids. CDR3 sequence reads: CASSMGYGYEQYF. The CDR3 DNA follows: TGTGCCAGTAGTATGGGTTATGGCTACGAGCAGTACTTC.

The chain couples TRBV10-3 to TRBJ2-1; 7 nucleotides match TRBD2. The CDR3 is 15 amino acids. The J segment lost 2 bases and the V segment lost 2 bases, leaving 3 bases of the junction unmatched. CDR1 ENHRY and CDR2 SYGVKD come from the germline V gene. CDR3 loop: CAISEGTTTYNEQFF. CDR3 DNA sequence: TGTGCCATCAGTGAGGGGACTACTACCTACAATGAGCAGTTCTTC.

V gene TRBV5-6 combines with J gene TRBJ1-6; 7 bases agree with TRBD1. The CDR3 contains 14 residues. V dropped 5 bases and J dropped 14; count of bases not matched to a gene: 13. Germline values: CDR1 SGHDT, CDR2 YYEEEE. CDR3 nucleotide sequence: TGTGCCAGCAGATTCGGGCAGGGGGGGCAGGCCCTCCACTTT. Its protein product is CASRFGQGGQALHF.

On this clone: This CDR3 is also generated by other DNA sequences in the sample. This chain links TRBV18 with TRBJ2-2; no firm D call. Germline CDR1 KGHSH, CDR2 LQKENI. The CDR3 is made up of 12 amino acids. The V gene lost 2 bases and the J gene lost 3 bases, with 1 base spanning the gap. CDR3 amino acids: CASSPYTGELFF. Written as DNA, the CDR3 is TGTGCCAGCTCACCATACACCGGGGAGCTGTTTTTT.

This rearrangement joins TRBV5-4 to TRBJ1-2, with 8 bases that match TRBD1. There are 14 residues in the CDR3. Germline V gene data show CDR1 as SGHNT and CDR2 as YYREEE (reference sequence). V lost 4 bases, J lost 8 bases, and 10 bases stayed unmatched. Here the CDR3 reads CASSPFPGGEGYTF. The CDR3 coding sequence is TGTGCCAGCAGCCCCTTCCCAGGGGGCGAAGGCTACACCTTC.

This clone was seen only a few times. The CDR3 here is CASSLGLTTDTQYF. In DNA, the CDR3 is TGTGCCAGCAGCTTGGGACTAACCACAGATACGCAGTATTTT. V is TRBV9 and J is TRBJ2-3; 7 bases are a match to TRBD2. V dropped 4 bases and J dropped 2; count of bases not matched to a gene: 4. The CDR3 consists of 14 residues. Looked up from germline, CDR1 is SGDLS and CDR2 is YYNGEE.

The gene calls are TRBV4-3 and TRBJ1-2, with D maybe TRBD1 (6 bases). The V and J ends lost 4 bases and 6 bases respectively, with 15 bases between them. The CDR3 totals 14 residues. The germline V gene has CDR1 LGHNA and CDR2 YSLEER. The CDR3 sequence is CASSPLGALHGYTF. The CDR3 region has the DNA TGCGCCAGCAGCCCGCTGGGGGCACTCCATGGCTACACCTTC.

The chain couples TRBV6-5 to TRBJ2-1, with no clear D. V gave up 2 bases and J gave up 5 bases, with 7 bases separating them. Germline CDR1 is MNHEY and CDR2 is SVGAGI. This CDR3 contains 13 residues. In DNA form, the CDR3 reads TGTGCCAGCAGTTACCCCCCGGACAATGAGCAGTTCTTC. This encodes CASSYPPDNEQFF.

The chain joins TRBV7-9 to TRBJ1-5; D might be TRBD1 (5 bases). V lost 5 bases and J 0 bases, leaving 8 bases between the germline ends. The length of the CDR3 is 14 residues. Germline CDR1 SEHNR, CDR2 FQNEAQ (reference sequence). The CDR3 loop is CASSDSYSNQPQHF. CDR3 in DNA: TGTGCCAGCAGCGACAGCTATAGCAATCAGCCCCAGCATTTT.

The genes are TRBV30 and TRBJ1-5; D ambiguous. The CDR3 runs 15 residues. Germline CDR1 GTSNPN, CDR2 SVGIG (reference sequence). V was clipped by 2 bases and J by 2 bases, with 13 bases between them. CDR3 DNA sequence: TGTGCCTGGAGTAATCATCTATGGGGCAATCAGCCCCAGCATTTT. This encodes CAWSNHLWGNQPQHF.

In its sample, this clone was seen a few times. In DNA, the CDR3 is TGTGCCAGCAGCTTTAGGGGGGGCCTCTCGTCCGGGGAGCTGTTTTTT. Translated, it gives CASSFRGGLSSGELFF. The rearrangement joins TRBV7-9 to TRBJ2-2; possibly TRBD2 for D (7 bases). The length of the CDR3 is 16 residues. Germline CDR1 reads SEHNR; CDR2 reads FQNEAQ (reference sequence). V was pared by 3 bases and J by 6 bases, with 17 bases between.